A single sample is the source of the 13 T cell receptor beta chains below, sequenced in a study of control samples from healthy donors and cancer patients. The assay was immunoSEQ multiplex PCR, and TCRdb's table has in-frame clones only and misses some. The sample shows 65,000 to 75,000 clones, about 88% of them seen only once. Sequenced sample: blood. Receptors originate from a woman aged 45-60 years in good health.

The table lists this clone with a count of one. The sample has other DNA sequences that encode this CDR3 too. This chain joins TRBV5-1 and TRBJ1-4; D unresolved. The CDR3 is 14 residues long. Germline assignment: CDR1 SGHRS and CDR2 YFSETQ. Trimming took 0 bases from V and 7 from J, leaving 10 bases between them. The CDR3 spells CASSLGGGGEKLFF. The DNA for the CDR3 is TGCGCCAGCAGCTTGGGGGGTGGAGGTGAAAAACTGTTTTTT.

The chain employs TRBV7-2 and TRBJ2-3, with 13 bases lining up with TRBD2. With 5 bases clipped from V and 2 bases from J, the junction kept 10 bases outside the gene matches. CDR1 is SGHTA, CDR2 FQGNSA, per germline. This CDR3 has 18 amino acids. The CDR3 DNA sequence: TGTGCCAGCAGCCCCGGACTAGCGGGAGCTAGGTACACAGATACGCAGTATTTT. Amino acid sequence: CASSPGLAGARYTDTQYF.

The CDR3 here is CASSLEAGSGELFF. CDR3 nucleotide sequence: TGTGCCAGCAGCTTAGAGGCAGGGTCCGGGGAGCTGTTTTTT. The chain has TRBV11-3 and TRBJ2-2; D possibly corresponds to TRBD1 (5 bases). The CDR3 length is 14 residues. V was trimmed by 0 bases and J by 6 bases, leaving 8 bases between them. CDR1 and CDR2 (germline): SGHNT, YENEEA. The full variable domain, completed using reference TRBV11-3 and TRBJ2-2, is EAGVVQSPRYKIIEKKQPVAFWCNPISGHNTLYWYLQNLGQGPELLIRYENEEAVDDSQLPKDRFSAERLKGVDSTLKIQPAELGDSAVYLCASSLEAGSGELFFGEGSRLTVL.

The chain links TRBV24-1 to TRBJ2-7; 8 bases fit TRBD2. After removal of 3 bases from V and 2 bases from J, the junction contained 5 bases not matched to a gene. CDR3 size: 15 residues. CDR1 and CDR2 (germline): KGHDR, SFDVKD. The CDR3 spells CATSDGAAGAYEQYF. The CDR3, as DNA: TGTGCCACCAGTGATGGGGCAGCGGGAGCCTACGAGCAGTACTTC.

The chain is built from TRBV12-3 or TRBV12-4 and TRBJ2-7; 7 bases align to TRBD1. CDR3 size: 12 residues. V dropped 4 bases and J dropped 9; count of bases not matched to a gene: 6. This CDR3 is CASSYIGQVQYF. The CDR3 DNA reads TGTGCCAGCAGTTATATTGGACAGGTGCAGTACTTC.

This clone was seen more than once but under ten times. The chain recombines TRBV6-5 with TRBJ2-5; possible D gene TRBD2, 6 bases. The ends were cut back, 7 bases at V and 1 base at J, with 16 bases in the middle. The CDR3 has 15 amino acids. The germline V gene encodes CDR1 MNHEY and CDR2 SVGAGI. DNA of the CDR3: TGTGCCAGCATTCCGGGGGTGGGAGGCCAAGAGACCCAGTACTTC. It yields the protein CASIPGVGGQETQYF.

The CDR3 loop reads CASSLAGGTGELFF. The CDR3, as DNA: TGTGCCAGCAGCTTAGCGGGAGGGACCGGGGAGCTGTTTTTT. The V and J genes are TRBV7-2 and TRBJ2-2; 7 bases line up with TRBD2. CDR1 and CDR2 (germline): SGHTA, FQGNSA. J gave up 5 bases and V 0 bases, and 0 bases lay outside the gene matches. The CDR3 has 14 amino acids.

The chain has TRBV27 and TRBJ2-7; 10 bases align to TRBD1. Unmatched junction bases numbered 2, after V lost 2 bases and J lost 4 bases. In germline, CDR1 is MNHEY, CDR2 SMNVEV (reference sequence). The CDR3 is 14 residues long. CDR3 in DNA: TGTGCCAGCAGTTTAAGGACAGGGGGTTACGAGCAGTACTTC. Protein sequence: CASSLRTGGYEQYF.

This chain uses TRBV29-1 with TRBJ2-5, with no clear D. Deletions cut 8 bases from V and 3 bases from J, with 13 bases between. The CDR3 runs 12 residues. The germline V gene has CDR1 SQVTM and CDR2 ANQGSEA. CDR3 nucleotide sequence: TGCAGCTCCCGTGGCAGCAAAGAGACCCAGTACTTC. It encodes CSSRGSKETQYF.

This rearrangement joins TRBV12-3 or TRBV12-4 to TRBJ2-7; TRBD1 aligns across 7 bases. V shed 5 bases, J shed 4 bases, and the junction held 5 bases outside the gene matches. The CDR3 spans 13 residues. CDR3 DNA: TGTGCCAGCAGTCTAGGGGGCAATTACGAGCAGTACTTC. Its protein product is CASSLGGNYEQYF.

This sequence joins TRBV21-1 and TRBJ2-4; TRBD2 reflects the table's D call only, with no check against the DNA. TRBV21-1 is reported as a pseudogene. The CDR3 contains 16 residues. DNA of the CDR3: TGTGCCAGCAGCCTCCGCGGAGAACTAGTCGGCGACATTCAGTACTTC. Translating it yields CASSLRGELVGDIQYF.

V and J are TRBV6-5 and TRBJ1-4, with TRBD1 matching 8 bases. This CDR3 has 13 residues. Trimming cost V 6 bases and J 5 bases; bases outside gene matches: 2. Per the germline V gene, CDR1 is MNHEY and CDR2 is SVGAGI. CDR3 residues: CASRNRGNEKLFF. CDR3 DNA sequence: TGTGCCAGCAGGAACAGGGGGAATGAAAAACTGTTTTTT.

For the CDR3, the DNA is TGTGCCAGCACCGCACTAGCGGTGTCCTACAATGAGCAGTTCTTC. Encoded protein: CASTALAVSYNEQFF. The chain couples TRBV2 to TRBJ2-1; 8 bases are a match to TRBD2. Germline-derived CDR1 and CDR2 are SNHLY and FYNNEI. The CDR3 contains 15 residues. V was clipped by 7 bases and J by 1 base; unmatched bases: 6.